The TCR beta chain described here comes from a study of T cell responses to AZD1222 COVID-19 vaccine. At the level of the study: Pooled in the analysis were second doses at about 4 or about 12 weeks. Findings and limits, study-wide: Distributed over spike, vaccine-associated CD4 TCRs predominated at 160-218 and 743-854.

As for this clone: Its antigen remains unknown. Other DNA variants within this sample encode the same CDR3.

Profiling relied on immunoSEQ multiplex PCR, and the TCRdb table lists in-frame clones only, not all of them. This table has roughly 120,000 clones, about nine tenths appearing once. The material was peripheral blood, obtained on day 0 of AZD1222 vaccination. The clonotype was recovered from an adult in good health.

CDR3 protein: CAWSVRYEQYF. The CDR3 DNA follows: TGTGCCTGGAGTGTACGGTACGAGCAGTACTTC. This chain uses TRBV30 with TRBJ2-7; D remains unclear. V shed 0 bases and J shed 4 bases, with 4 bases lying between them. Germline V CDR1 and CDR2: GTSNPN, SVGIG (reference sequence). CDR3 length: 11 amino acids.